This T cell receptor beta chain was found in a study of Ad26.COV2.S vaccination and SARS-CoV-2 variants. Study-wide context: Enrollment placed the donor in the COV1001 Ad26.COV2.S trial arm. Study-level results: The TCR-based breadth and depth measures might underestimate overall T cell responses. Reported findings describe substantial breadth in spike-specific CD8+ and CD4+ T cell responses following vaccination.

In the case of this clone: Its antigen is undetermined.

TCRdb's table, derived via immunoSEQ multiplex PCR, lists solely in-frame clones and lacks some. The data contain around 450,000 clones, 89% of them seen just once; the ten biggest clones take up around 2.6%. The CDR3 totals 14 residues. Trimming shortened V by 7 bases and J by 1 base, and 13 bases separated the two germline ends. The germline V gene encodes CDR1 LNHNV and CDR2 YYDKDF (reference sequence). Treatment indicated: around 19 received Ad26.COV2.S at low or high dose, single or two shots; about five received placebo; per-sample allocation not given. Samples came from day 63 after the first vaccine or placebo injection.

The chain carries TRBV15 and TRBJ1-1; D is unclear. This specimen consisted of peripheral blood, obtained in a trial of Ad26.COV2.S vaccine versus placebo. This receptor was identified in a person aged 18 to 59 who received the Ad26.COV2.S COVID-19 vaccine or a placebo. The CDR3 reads CATTSRGENTEAFF. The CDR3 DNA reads TGTGCCACCACCAGCCGGGGAGAGAACACTGAAGCTTTCTTT.